This T cell receptor (beta chain) is drawn from a study of blood T cell repertoires in COVID-19. Study information: Italy, Spain and the United States were the sources of the convalescent and acute COVID-19 samples.

CDR1 and CDR2 from the germline V gene are MDHEN and SYDVKM. The CDR3 totals 15 residues. V was clipped by 3 bases and J by 4 bases; unmatched bases: 7. Methods used by the authors: Estimates of nucleated cell counts were drawn from the amplification of reference gene primers. The data were produced by immunoSEQ multiplex PCR, yet TCRdb's version contains in-frame clones alone and is incomplete. V and J calls and clone size are as listed in that table; D and trimming were resolved from the DNA. The sample includes some 100,000 clones, roughly 92% of them seen just once. Sequences were obtained from peripheral blood. The chain combines TRBV28 with TRBJ1-2; 8 nucleotides match TRBD1. The receptor was isolated from a man between 60 and 75 years old with acute or convalescent COVID-19. This CDR3 is CASSFGRGRGYGYTF. The DNA for the CDR3 is TGTGCCAGCAGTTTCGGCAGGGGGCGCGGCTATGGCTACACCTTC.